Presented here are 2 T cell receptor beta chains from one specimen sequenced in a study of cytotoxic CD8 clonotypes in ibrutinib-treated CLL (dated by TCRdb to about 2021). Libraries were prepared through the immunoSEQ multiplex PCR assay. Imported from immuneACCESS, the table was reduced by TCRdb to in-frame sequences with V and J called. These copies leave out some clones; in studies compared against another copy, an unresolved V gene accounts for under half, and the cause of the remainder is not known. This sample is represented by some 200,000 clones; just under 80% of them were singletons. In total, the top ten clones hold roughly 11% of the sample. The label giving this sample's time point can be read as: about a year on ibrutinib. The specimen comprised PBMCs, sampled after 12 months of ibrutinib treatment. These receptor sequences come from a human donor with chronic lymphocytic leukemia.

This chain connects TRBV6-5 to TRBJ2-3, with 8 positions matching TRBD1. CDR3 length: 15 residues. The V segment lost 0 bases and the J segment 5 bases; nucleotides outside the gene matches: 4. The germline gives CDR1 MNHEY, CDR2 SVGAGI. DNA for the CDR3: TGTGCCAGCAGTTACTCGGAGACAGGGGTAGATACGCAGTATTTT. Translation gives CASSYSETGVDTQYF.

J is TRBJ2-5 and V is TRBV19; the match to TRBD1 covers 8 bases. The germline V gene has CDR1 LNHDA and CDR2 SQIVND (reference sequence). The CDR3 is made up of 18 amino acids. V gave up 0 bases and J gave up 1 base; unmatched junction bases: 10. This CDR3 reads CASSIDSGTGDLQETQYF. The CDR3 DNA reads TGTGCCAGTAGTATAGACTCCGGGACAGGAGACCTCCAAGAGACCCAGTACTTC. The complete variable domain, with remaining parts taken from reference TRBV19 and TRBJ2-5, reads DGGITQSPKYLFRKEGQNVTLSCEQNLNHDAMYWYRQDPGQGLRLIYYSQIVNDFQKGDIAEGYSVSREKKESFPLTVTSAQKNPTAFYLCASSIDSGTGDLQETQYFGPGTRLLVL.